The T cell receptor beta chain described here comes from a study of cytomegalovirus exposure and HLA in healthy donors. The PCR ran on 60 Vbeta and 13 Jbeta primers. TCRdb's table, derived via immunoSEQ multiplex PCR, lists solely in-frame clones and lacks some. Of about 200,000 clones in the sample, 70% to 80% are singletons; the top ten hold around 0.38%. Comments on this clone: The antigen remains unidentified.

Study findings and constraints: Common viral pathogens (according to a later analysis) appeared linked to several of the most significant clusters. The listing of 150 to 200 TCR beta chains classed them as cytomegalovirus-associated. In an earlier analysis, in fewer than 700 donors, most V segments appeared productive either ~87% or ~30% of the time.

The CDR3 consists of 15 residues. Germline CDR1 SGDLS, CDR2 YYNGEE. V lost 3 bases and J lost 1; bases outside the gene matches: 5. The clonotype was recovered from a male donor in good health and CMV-seropositive. Sequences were obtained from PBMCs. The genes are TRBV9 and TRBJ2-5, with 8 bases lining up with TRBD2. The CDR3 nucleotides are TGTGCCAGCAGCGCCGGGACTAGAGCCCAAGAGACCCAGTACTTC. Translating it yields CASSAGTRAQETQYF.